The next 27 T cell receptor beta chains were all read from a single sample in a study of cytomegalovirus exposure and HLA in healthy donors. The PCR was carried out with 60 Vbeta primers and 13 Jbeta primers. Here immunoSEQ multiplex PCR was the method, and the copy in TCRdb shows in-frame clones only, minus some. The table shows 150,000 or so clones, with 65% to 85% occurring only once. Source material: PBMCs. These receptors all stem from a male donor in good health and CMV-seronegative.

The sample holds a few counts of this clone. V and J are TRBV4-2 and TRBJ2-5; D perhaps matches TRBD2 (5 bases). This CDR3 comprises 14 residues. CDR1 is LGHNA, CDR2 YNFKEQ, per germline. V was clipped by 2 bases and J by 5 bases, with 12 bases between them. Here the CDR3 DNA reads TGTGCCAGCAGCCAACCCCTGAAGCGGGAGACCCAGTACTTC. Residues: CASSQPLKRETQYF.

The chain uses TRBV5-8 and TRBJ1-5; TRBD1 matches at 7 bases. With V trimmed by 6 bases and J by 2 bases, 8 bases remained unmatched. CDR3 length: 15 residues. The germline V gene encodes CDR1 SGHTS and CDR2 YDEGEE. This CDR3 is CASTRTGSGNQPQHF. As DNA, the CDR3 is TGTGCCAGCACCCGGACAGGCTCCGGCAATCAGCCCCAGCATTTT.

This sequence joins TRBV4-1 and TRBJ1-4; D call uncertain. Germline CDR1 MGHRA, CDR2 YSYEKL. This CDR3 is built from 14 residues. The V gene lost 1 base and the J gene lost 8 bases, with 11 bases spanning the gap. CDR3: CASSQGWSEEKLFF. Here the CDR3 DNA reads TGCGCCAGCAGCCAAGGGTGGTCAGAAGAAAAACTGTTTTTT.

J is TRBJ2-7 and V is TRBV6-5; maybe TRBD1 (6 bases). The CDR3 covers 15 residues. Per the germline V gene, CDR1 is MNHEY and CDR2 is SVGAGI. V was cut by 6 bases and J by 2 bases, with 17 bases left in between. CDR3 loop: CASRLLRDNPYEQYF. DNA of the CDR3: TGTGCCAGCAGACTACTCCGGGACAACCCCTACGAGCAGTACTTC.

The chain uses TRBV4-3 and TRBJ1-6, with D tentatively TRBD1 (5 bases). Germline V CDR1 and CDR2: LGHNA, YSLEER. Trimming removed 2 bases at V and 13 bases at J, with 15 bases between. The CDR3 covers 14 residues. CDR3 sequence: CASSQTHGAGPLHF. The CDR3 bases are TGCGCCAGCAGCCAAACACACGGGGCGGGGCCCCTCCACTTT.

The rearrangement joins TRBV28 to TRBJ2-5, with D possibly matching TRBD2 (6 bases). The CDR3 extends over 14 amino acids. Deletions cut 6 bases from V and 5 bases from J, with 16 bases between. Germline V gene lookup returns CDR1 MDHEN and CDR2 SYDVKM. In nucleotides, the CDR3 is TGTGCCAGCAGAGATACAAGGGCGGGGGAGACCCAGTACTTC. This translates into CASRDTRAGETQYF. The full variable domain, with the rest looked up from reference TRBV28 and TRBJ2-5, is DVKVTQSSRYLVKRTGEKVFLECVQDMDHENMFWYRQDPGLGLRLIYFSYDVKMKEKGDIPEGYSVSREKKERFSLILESASTNQTSMYLCASRDTRAGETQYFGPGTRLLVL.

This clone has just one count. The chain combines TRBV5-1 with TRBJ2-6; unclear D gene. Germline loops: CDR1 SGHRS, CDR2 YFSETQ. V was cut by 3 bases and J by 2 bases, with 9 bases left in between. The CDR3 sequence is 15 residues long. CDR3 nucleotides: TGCGCCAGCAGCTACACCCAGACTGGGGCCAACGTCCTGACTTTC. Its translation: CASSYTQTGANVLTF. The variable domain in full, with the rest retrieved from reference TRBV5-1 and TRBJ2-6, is KAGVTQTPRYLIKTRGQQVTLSCSPISGHRSVSWYQQTPGQGLQFLFEYFSETQRNKGNFPGRFSGRQFSNSRSEMNVSTLELGDSALYLCASSYTQTGANVLTFGAGSRLTVL.

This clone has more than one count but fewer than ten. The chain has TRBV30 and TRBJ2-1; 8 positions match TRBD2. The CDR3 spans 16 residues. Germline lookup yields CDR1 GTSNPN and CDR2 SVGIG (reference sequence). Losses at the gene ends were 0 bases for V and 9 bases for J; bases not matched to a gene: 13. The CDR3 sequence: CAWSVRRSGILVEQFF. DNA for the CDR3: TGTGCCTGGAGTGTACGGCGTAGCGGGATATTGGTTGAGCAGTTCTTC.

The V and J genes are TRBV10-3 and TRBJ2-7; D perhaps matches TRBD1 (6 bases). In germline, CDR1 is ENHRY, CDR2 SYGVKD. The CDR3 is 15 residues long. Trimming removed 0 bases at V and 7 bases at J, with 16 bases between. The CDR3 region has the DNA TGTGCCATCAGTGAGTCAGGGGGACATCGGGGTGAGCAGTACTTC. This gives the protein CAISESGGHRGEQYF.

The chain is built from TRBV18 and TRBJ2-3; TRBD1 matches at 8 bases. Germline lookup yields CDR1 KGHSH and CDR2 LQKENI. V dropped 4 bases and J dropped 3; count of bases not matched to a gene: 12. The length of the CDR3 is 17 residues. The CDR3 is CASSRNRQGSGTDTQYF. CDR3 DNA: TGTGCCAGCTCACGGAACCGACAGGGGAGTGGGACAGATACGCAGTATTTT.

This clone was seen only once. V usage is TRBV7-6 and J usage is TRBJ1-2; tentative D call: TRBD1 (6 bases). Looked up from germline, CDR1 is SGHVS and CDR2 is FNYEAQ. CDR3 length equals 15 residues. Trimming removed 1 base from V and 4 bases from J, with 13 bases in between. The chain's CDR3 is CASSLVQGGFYGYTF. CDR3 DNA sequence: TGTGCCAGCAGCTTAGTACAGGGTGGTTTCTATGGCTACACCTTC. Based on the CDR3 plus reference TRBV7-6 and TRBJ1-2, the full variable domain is GAGVSQSPRYKVTKRGQDVALRCDPISGHVSLYWYRQALGQGPEFLTYFNYEAQQDKSGLPNDRFSAERPEGSISTLTIQRTEQRDSAMYRCASSLVQGGFYGYTFGSGTRLTVV.

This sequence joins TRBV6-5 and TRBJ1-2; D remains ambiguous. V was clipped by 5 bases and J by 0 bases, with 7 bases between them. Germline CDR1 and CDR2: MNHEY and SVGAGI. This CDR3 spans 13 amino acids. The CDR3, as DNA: TGTGCCAGCAGTCAAACAGCTAACTATGGCTACACCTTC. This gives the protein CASSQTANYGYTF.

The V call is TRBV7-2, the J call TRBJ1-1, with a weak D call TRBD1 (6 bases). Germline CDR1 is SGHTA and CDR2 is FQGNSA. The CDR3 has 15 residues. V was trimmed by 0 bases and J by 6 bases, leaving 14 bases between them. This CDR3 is CASSLAPGQASEAFF. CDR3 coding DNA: TGTGCCAGCAGCTTAGCCCCGGGACAAGCATCTGAAGCTTTCTTT.

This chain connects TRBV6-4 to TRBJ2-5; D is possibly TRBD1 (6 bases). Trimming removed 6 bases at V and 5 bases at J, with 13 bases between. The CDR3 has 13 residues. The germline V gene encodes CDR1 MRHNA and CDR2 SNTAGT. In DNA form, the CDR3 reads TGTGCCAGCAGCGTCGAAACAGGGGAGACCCAGTACTTC. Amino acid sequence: CASSVETGETQYF.

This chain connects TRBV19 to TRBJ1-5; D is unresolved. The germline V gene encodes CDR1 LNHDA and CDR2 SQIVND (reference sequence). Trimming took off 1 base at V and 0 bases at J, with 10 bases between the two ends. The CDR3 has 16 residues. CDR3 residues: CASSIAADYSNQPQHF. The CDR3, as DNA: TGTGCCAGTAGTATAGCGGCGGATTATAGCAATCAGCCCCAGCATTTT.

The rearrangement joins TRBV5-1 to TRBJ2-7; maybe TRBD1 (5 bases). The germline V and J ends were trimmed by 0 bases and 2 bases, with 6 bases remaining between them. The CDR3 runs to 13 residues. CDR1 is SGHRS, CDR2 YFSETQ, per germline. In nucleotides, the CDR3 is TGCGCCAGCAGCTTGGGGGGCCCCTACGAGCAGTACTTC. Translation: CASSLGGPYEQYF.

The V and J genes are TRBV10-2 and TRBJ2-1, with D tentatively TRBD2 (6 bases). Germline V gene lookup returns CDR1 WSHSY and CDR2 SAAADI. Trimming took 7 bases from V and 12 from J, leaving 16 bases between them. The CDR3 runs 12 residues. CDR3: CASINPGLWQFF. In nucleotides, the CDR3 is TGCGCCAGCATTAATCCGGGACTCTGGCAGTTCTTC.

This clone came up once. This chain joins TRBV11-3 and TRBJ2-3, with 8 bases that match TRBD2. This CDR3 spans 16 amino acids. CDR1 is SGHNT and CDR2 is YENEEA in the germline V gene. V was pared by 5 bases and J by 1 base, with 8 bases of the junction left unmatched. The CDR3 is CASSDYEAGGTDTQYF. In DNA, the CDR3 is TGTGCCAGCAGCGACTACGAAGCGGGGGGCACAGATACGCAGTATTTT.

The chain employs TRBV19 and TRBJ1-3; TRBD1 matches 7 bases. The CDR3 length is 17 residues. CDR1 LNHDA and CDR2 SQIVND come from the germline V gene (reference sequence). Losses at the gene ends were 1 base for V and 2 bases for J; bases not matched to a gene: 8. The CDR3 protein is CASSIAGTEVAGNTIYF. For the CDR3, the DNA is TGTGCCAGTAGTATAGCCGGGACAGAGGTTGCTGGAAACACCATATATTTT. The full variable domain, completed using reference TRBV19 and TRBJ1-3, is DGGITQSPKYLFRKEGQNVTLSCEQNLNHDAMYWYRQDPGQGLRLIYYSQIVNDFQKGDIAEGYSVSREKKESFPLTVTSAQKNPTAFYLCASSIAGTEVAGNTIYFGEGSWLTVV.

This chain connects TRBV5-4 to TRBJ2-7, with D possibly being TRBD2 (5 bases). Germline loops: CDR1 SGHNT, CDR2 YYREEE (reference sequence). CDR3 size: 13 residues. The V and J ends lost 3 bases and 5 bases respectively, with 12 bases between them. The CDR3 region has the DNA TGTGCCAGCAGCTGGAAGTTTAGCGACGAGCAGTACTTC. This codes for CASSWKFSDEQYF.

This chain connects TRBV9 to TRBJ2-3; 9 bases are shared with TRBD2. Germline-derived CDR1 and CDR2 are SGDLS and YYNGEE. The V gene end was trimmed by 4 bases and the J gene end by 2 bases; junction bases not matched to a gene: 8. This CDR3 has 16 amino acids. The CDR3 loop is CASSPTSGGTTDTQYF. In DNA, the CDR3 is TGTGCCAGCAGCCCTACCAGCGGGGGGACCACAGATACGCAGTATTTT. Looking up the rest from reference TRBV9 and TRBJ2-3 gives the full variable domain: DSGVTQTPKHLITATGQRVTLRCSPRSGDLSVYWYQQSLDQGLQFLIQYYNGEERAKGNILERFSAQQFPDLHSELNLSSLELGDSALYFCASSPTSGGTTDTQYFGPGTRLTVL.

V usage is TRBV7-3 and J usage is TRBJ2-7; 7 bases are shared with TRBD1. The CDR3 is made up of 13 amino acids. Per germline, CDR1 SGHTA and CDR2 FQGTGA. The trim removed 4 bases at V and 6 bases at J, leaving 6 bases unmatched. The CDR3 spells CASSYTGAGEQYF. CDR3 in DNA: TGTGCCAGCAGCTACACAGGGGCCGGCGAGCAGTACTTC. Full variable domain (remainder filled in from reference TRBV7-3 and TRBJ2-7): GAGVSQTPSNKVTEKGKYVELRCDPISGHTALYWYRQSLGQGPEFLIYFQGTGAADDSGLPNDRFFAVRPEGSVSTLKIQRTERGDSAVYLCASSYTGAGEQYFGPGTRLTVT.

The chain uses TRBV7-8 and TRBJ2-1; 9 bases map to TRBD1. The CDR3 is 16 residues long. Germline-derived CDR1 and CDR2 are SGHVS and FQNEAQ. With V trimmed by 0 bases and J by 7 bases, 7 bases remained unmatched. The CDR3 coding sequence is TGTGCCAGCAGCTTAGCATCCGGGACAGGGAGGAATGAGCAGTTCTTC. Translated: CASSLASGTGRNEQFF.

CDR3 residues: CASSYGTGGLVGYTF. The CDR3, as DNA: TGTGCCAGCAGTTACGGGACAGGGGGCCTAGTAGGCTACACCTTC. The gene calls are TRBV6-5 and TRBJ1-2, with 12 bases identical to TRBD1. The V segment lost 2 bases and the J segment 8 bases; nucleotides outside the gene matches: 6. Germline CDR1 reads MNHEY; CDR2 reads SVGAGI. The CDR3 has 15 amino acids.

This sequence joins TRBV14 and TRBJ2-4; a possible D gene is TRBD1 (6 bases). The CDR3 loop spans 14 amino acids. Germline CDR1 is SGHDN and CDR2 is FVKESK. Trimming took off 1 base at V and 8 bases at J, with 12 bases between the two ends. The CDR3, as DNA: TGTGCCAGCAGCCAAGGGACAGCTTCTCACATTCAGTACTTC. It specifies CASSQGTASHIQYF.

As DNA, the CDR3 is TGCGCCAGCAAGACCCCGGGACTTTCACCCCTCCACTTT. Protein sequence: CASKTPGLSPLHF. The rearrangement joins TRBV10-2 to TRBJ1-6, with D possibly matching TRBD1 (5 bases). Per the germline V gene, CDR1 is WSHSY and CDR2 is SAAADI. The CDR3 has 13 residues. Deletions cut 7 bases from V and 9 bases from J, with 13 bases between.

In DNA form, the CDR3 reads TGCGCCAGCACCCTGGGGTTAGCGGCCCCATTGGGCAATGAGCAGTTCTTC. Translating it yields CASTLGLAAPLGNEQFF. V and J are TRBV10-1 and TRBJ2-1, with D maybe TRBD2 (6 bases). The V gene lost 7 bases and the J gene lost 6 bases, with 25 bases spanning the gap. CDR1 and CDR2 (germline): WNHNN, SYGVQD (reference sequence). CDR3 length: 17 residues.